This TCR beta chain was identified during a study of shared clonotypes between healthy human individuals. Comment on this clone: Its antigen is undetermined. This sample also contains other DNA sequences that code for the same CDR3.

Points from the study as a whole: Only a few donors were included, so the genetic and exposure-history diversity represented was limited. The generation probabilities recorded for non-shared clonotypes fell below those of clonotypes shared by all four donors.

Deep was the level used in running the assay. TCRdb's table, derived via immunoSEQ multiplex PCR, lists solely in-frame clones and lacks some. The sample lists 2 million or so clones, approximately 95% occurring once. Naive CD8 cells lacked CD45RO, underwent positive selection for CCR7 and left out terminally differentiated effector memory CD45RA+ cells. The germline V and J ends were trimmed by 2 bases and 6 bases, with 9 bases remaining between them. In germline, CDR1 is SGHRS, CDR2 YFSETQ. The CDR3 has 12 residues. This receptor was identified in a young man in good health. The J gene is TRBJ2-7, the V gene TRBV5-1, with D possibly being TRBD1 (5 bases). The sample taken for sequencing was naive CD8+ T cells sorted from blood. The CDR3 loop is CASSLDSFEQYF. CDR3 nucleotides: TGCGCCAGCAGCTTAGACAGCTTCGAGCAGTACTTC.